These T cell receptor beta chains were read from a single sample in a study of T cell clusters in autoimmune cytopenias. TCRdb reprocessed the multiplex PCR reads and stores each CDR3 protein as one record, lacking DNA. This table lists a few thousand distinct CDR3 sequences. Sequenced sample: peripheral blood. These receptors originate from a human donor with an autoimmune cytopenia or autoimmune hepatitis (not recorded which). The CDR3 runs from the conserved cysteine through the conserved F or W. Part of the rows lack a size; the others show once, few, many or a class for expanded clones.

CDR3aa,v_gene,abundance,j_gene,len
CASSTGQGNQPQHF,TRBV27,medium-sized,TRBJ1-5,14
CSARGTTSGRAGSYNEQFF,TRBV20-1,NA,TRBJ2-1,19
CSAPARYSYNEQFF,TRBV20-1,NA,TRBJ2-1,14
CASSRSGRARQGTNQPQHF,TRBV27,medium-sized,TRBJ1-5,19
CATSRDPGDYSYGYTF,TRBV15,medium-sized,TRBJ1-2,16
CASSPRQEMHTF,TRBV18,NA,TRBJ1-2,12
CASSPVGTGVPDTQYF,TRBV5-6,medium-sized,TRBJ2-3,16
CASSPRLYRGGPSGANVLTF,TRBV18,medium-sized,TRBJ2-6,20
CASSGVSLTDTQYF,TRBV12-3/TRBV12-4,medium-sized,TRBJ2-3,14
CASSPMTGRNEKLFF,TRBV18,medium-sized,TRBJ1-4,15
CASSYSRAGGDLNEQFF,TRBV6-2/TRBV6-3,medium-sized,TRBJ2-1,17
CASSLNTGELFF,TRBV5-1,NA,TRBJ2-2,12
CAWSVLGTLGETQYF,TRBV30,medium-sized,TRBJ2-5,15
CASSPGQGASSGNTIYF,TRBV18,NA,TRBJ1-3,17
CASQFHTPSMPGTRDSNQPQHF,TRBV6-4,NA,TRBJ1-5,22
CASSLVSRRGLETQYF,TRBV7-2,NA,TRBJ2-3,16
CASRQVDPGELFF,TRBV12-3/TRBV12-4,medium-sized,TRBJ2-2,13
CASRQGALSEAFF,TRBV6-5,medium-sized,TRBJ1-1,13
CSVVRTGTGNGYTF,TRBV29-1,large,TRBJ1-2,14
CASSYAGGAGNYGYTF,TRBV12-3/TRBV12-4,medium-sized,TRBJ1-2,16
CASSPGSSYEQYF,TRBV27,NA,TRBJ2-7,13